This entry lists 11 T cell receptor beta chains sequenced from one sample in a study of tumor-infiltrating lymphocytes in primary liver carcinoma. Both blood RNA, taken from unsorted whole blood, and germline DNA were extracted. TCR beta cDNA was prepared out of roughly 490 ng total RNA by means of a constant-region primer. A slightly modified ARM-PCR protocol with three nested multiplex PCR rounds produced these TCR beta libraries. In the first two PCR rounds, TRBV1-TRBV30 forward primers were paired with a C-beta reverse primer, and each round lasted nine to ten cycles. One entry per CDR3 protein, called by TCRdb with MiXCR from the multiplex PCR reads. The table shows a few hundred thousand distinct CDR3 sequences, with approximately 58% occurring only once. Sequenced input: peripheral blood. These TCRs come from a young woman with primary liver carcinoma and hepatitis B virus infection.

Of note for this clonotype: This CDR3 is missing its conserved last phenylalanine or tryptophan, likely due to a read error. J is TRBJ2-7 and V is TRBV11-2; D is possibly TRBD1 (5 bases). The CDR3 has 15 amino acids. V lost 5 bases to trimming and J lost 4 bases, with 18 bases between them. Germline assignment: CDR1 SGHAT and CDR2 FQNNGV. CDR3 sequence: CASSVDKGVWYEQYS. The CDR3 coding sequence is TGTGCCAGCAGCGTCGATAAAGGGGTATGGTACGAGCAGTACTCC.

As to this clonotype: At one of its ends the junction is not consistent with the germline gene, which may arise from a read error. The chain recombines TRBV6-1 with TRBJ1-1; no definite D call. Germline loops: CDR1 MNHNS, CDR2 SASEGT. The CDR3 has 14 amino acids. CDR3 nucleotides: TGTGCCAGCAGTGTCCGGCACTTGAACAATGAAGCTTTCTTT. Encoded protein: CASSVRHLNNEAFF.

The chain is built from TRBV12-3 or TRBV12-4 and TRBJ1-2, with 11 bases fitting TRBD1. The CDR3 is 14 amino acids. The ends lost 6 bases at V and 8 bases at J; junction bases unmatched: 8. DNA for the CDR3: TGTGCCAGCAGCTCCGGGACAGGGGGTAGAGGCTACACCTTC. It codes for CASSSGTGGRGYTF.

At least ten counts were recorded for this clonotype. The V and J genes are TRBV29-1 and TRBJ2-7; D is uncertain. CDR3 length: 13 amino acids. Trimming took off 4 bases at V and 4 bases at J, with 14 bases between the two ends. Germline loops: CDR1 SQVTM, CDR2 ANQGSEA. CDR3 amino acids: CSVAGIASYEQYF. The CDR3 bases are TGCAGCGTTGCGGGCATTGCTTCGTACGAGCAGTACTTC.

The chain couples TRBV4-3 to TRBJ1-3; D is unresolved. This CDR3 has 16 amino acids. Trimming shortened V by 1 base and J by 4 bases, and 14 bases separated the two germline ends. Germline assignment: CDR1 LGHNA and CDR2 YSLEER. The CDR3 spells CASSQGMITGGNTIYF. CDR3 nucleotides: TGCGCCAGCAGCCAAGGTATGATAACGGGAGGAAACACCATATATTTT.

J is TRBJ2-1 and V is TRBV11-2; possible D gene TRBD2, 7 bases. The germline V and J ends were trimmed by 4 bases and 5 bases, with 15 bases remaining between them. Germline V gene lookup returns CDR1 SGHAT and CDR2 FQNNGV. This CDR3 has 15 amino acids. DNA of the CDR3: TGTGCCAGCAGCTCGAAAAGGGGGGGGCACAATGAGCAGTTCTTC. Translation: CASSSKRGGHNEQFF.

A few counts support this clonotype. The CDR3 loop reads CASSLVSTNTDTQYF. The CDR3 nucleotides are TGTGCCAGCAGCTTAGTCTCGACCAACACAGATACGCAGTATTTT. The rearrangement links TRBV7-9 to TRBJ2-3, with no clear D. Trimming removed 1 base at V and 2 bases at J, with 10 bases between. CDR1 is SEHNR, CDR2 FQNEAQ, per germline (reference sequence). The CDR3 contains 15 residues.

This clonotype has a handful of counts. With a much larger clone just one base away, this may be a read error. The chain uses TRBV6-2 or TRBV6-3 and TRBJ2-7, with D hard to call. This CDR3 contains 11 residues. CDR1 is MNHEY, CDR2 SVGEGT, per germline. Written as DNA, the CDR3 is TGTGTCAGCAGTTACTCGAACGAGCAGTACTTC. It yields the protein CVSSYSNEQYF.

As for this clonotype: A much larger clone sits a single nucleotide away, making a read error possible. This sequence joins TRBV12-3 or TRBV12-4 and TRBJ2-2; 7 bases fit TRBD1. This CDR3 has 15 amino acids. CDR3 loop: CASSADRANTRELFF. DNA for the CDR3: TGTGCCAGCAGTGCCGACAGGGCGAACACCAGGGAGCTGTTTTTT.

The chain couples TRBV11-2 to TRBJ2-3; 8 bases are shared with TRBD2. With 10 bases clipped from V and 9 bases from J, the junction kept 6 bases outside the gene matches. The germline gives CDR1 SGHAT, CDR2 FQNNGV. The CDR3 has 11 amino acids. CDR3 sequence: CANSPSGTQYF. The CDR3 DNA reads as TGTGCCAACAGTCCTAGCGGGACGCAGTATTTT.

This clonotype appeared many times. This chain connects TRBV11-2 to TRBJ2-3; D may match TRBD1 or TRBD2 (5 bases each). Per germline, CDR1 SGHAT and CDR2 FQNNGV. The length of the CDR3 is 14 residues. V dropped 5 bases and J dropped 1 base, with 10 bases sitting between them. As DNA, the CDR3 is TGTGCCAGCAGCGTGGGACCCGGCACAGATACGCAGTATTTT. It is translated as CASSVGPGTDTQYF.